The 2 T cell receptor beta chains listed next were all sequenced from one sample in a study of Graves' ophthalmopathy and Graves' hyperthyroidism. The sequenced template was RNA, covering the TCR beta CDR3 region. RT-PCR with HTBI primers came first, then second-round multiplex PCR. TCRdb processed the multiplex PCR reads anew with MiXCR; each CDR3 protein has one entry. Of approximately 480,000 distinct CDR3 sequences listed, over 13% were seen once; the top ten hold about 9.4%. Sequences were obtained from blood. The receptor source for this set is a young woman with Graves' ophthalmopathy.

This clonotype was seen repeatedly, ten times or more. The J gene is TRBJ1-2, the V gene TRBV27; possibly TRBD1 for D (5 bases). V was clipped by 7 bases and J by 3 bases, with 12 bases between them. This CDR3 region has 13 residues. Germline CDR1 reads MNHEY; CDR2 reads SMNVEV (reference sequence). The CDR3 DNA sequence: TGTGCCAGCAAACTGCGGGGGGACTATGGCTACACCTTC. Translating gives CASKLRGDYGYTF.

Many counts were recorded for this clonotype. The chain couples TRBV3-1 to TRBJ2-5; a possible D gene is TRBD1 (6 bases). V shed 2 bases and J shed 1 base, with 14 bases lying between them. Germline assignment: CDR1 LGHDT and CDR2 YNNKEL (reference sequence). The CDR3 consists of 16 residues. The CDR3 DNA is TGTGCCAGCAGCCAATTCGTGGGGGCCCCCCAAGAGACCCAGTACTTC. This encodes CASSQFVGAPQETQYF.